The clone carrying this T cell receptor beta chain was recorded a few times. What it binds is unknown. These data are taken from a study of T cells after yellow fever vaccination. Study results and caveats: Contaminating bulk clonotypes could be abundant in FACS-sorted repertoires. Booster sampling recovered most clones from primary vaccination (approximately 97% CD4, roughly 86% CD8).

Looked up from germline, CDR1 is ENHRY and CDR2 is SYGVKD. CDR3 length equals 14 residues. The trim removed 7 bases at V and 3 bases at J, leaving 6 bases unmatched. It was through 5'RACE template switching that TCR cDNA was made, with a universal primer site and UMIs added. TCRdb processed the 5' RACE reads anew with MiXCR; each CDR3 protein has one entry. The sample has roughly 500,000 distinct CDR3 sequences, roughly a fifth seen once. The V call is TRBV10-3, the J call TRBJ2-3; TRBD1 matches 8 bases. This clonotype was obtained from a man younger than 40 who received the YFV17D yellow fever vaccine. The starting material was PBMCs, obtained 15 days after the yellow fever booster vaccination. The CDR3 DNA follows: TGTGCCATCAAATCCGGGACAGGAACAGATACGCAGTATTTT. Translating gives CAIKSGTGTDTQYF.